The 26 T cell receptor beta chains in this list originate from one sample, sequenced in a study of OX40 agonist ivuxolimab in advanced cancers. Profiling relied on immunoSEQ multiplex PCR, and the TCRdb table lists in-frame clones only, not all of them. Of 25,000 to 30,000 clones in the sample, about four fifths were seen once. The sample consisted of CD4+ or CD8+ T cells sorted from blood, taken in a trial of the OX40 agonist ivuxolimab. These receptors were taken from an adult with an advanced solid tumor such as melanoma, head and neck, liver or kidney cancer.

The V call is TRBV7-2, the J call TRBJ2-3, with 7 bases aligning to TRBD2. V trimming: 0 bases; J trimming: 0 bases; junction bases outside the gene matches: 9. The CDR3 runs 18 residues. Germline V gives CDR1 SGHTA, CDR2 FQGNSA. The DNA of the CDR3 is TGTGCCAGCAGCTTAGCGAGCGGGATTGACACTAGCACAGATACGCAGTATTTT. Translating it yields CASSLASGIDTSTDTQYF.

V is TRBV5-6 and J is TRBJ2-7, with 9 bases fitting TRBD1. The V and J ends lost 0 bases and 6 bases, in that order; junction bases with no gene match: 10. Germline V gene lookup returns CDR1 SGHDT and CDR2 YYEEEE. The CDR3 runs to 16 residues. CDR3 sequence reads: CASSLEGTGFPFEQYF. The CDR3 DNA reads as TGTGCCAGCAGCTTGGAAGGGACAGGGTTTCCCTTCGAGCAGTACTTC.

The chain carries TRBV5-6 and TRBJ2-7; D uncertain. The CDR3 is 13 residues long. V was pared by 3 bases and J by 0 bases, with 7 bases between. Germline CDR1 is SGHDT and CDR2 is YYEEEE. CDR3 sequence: CASSWIGSYEQYF. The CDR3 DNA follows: TGTGCCAGCAGCTGGATTGGCTCCTACGAGCAGTACTTC.

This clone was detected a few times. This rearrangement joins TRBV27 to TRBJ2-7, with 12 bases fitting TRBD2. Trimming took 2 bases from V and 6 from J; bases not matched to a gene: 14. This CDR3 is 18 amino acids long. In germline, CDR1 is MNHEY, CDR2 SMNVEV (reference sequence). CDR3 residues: CASSLRVLAGGATTEQYF. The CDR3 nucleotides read TGTGCCAGCAGTTTAAGGGTACTAGCGGGAGGTGCGACCACCGAGCAGTACTTC.

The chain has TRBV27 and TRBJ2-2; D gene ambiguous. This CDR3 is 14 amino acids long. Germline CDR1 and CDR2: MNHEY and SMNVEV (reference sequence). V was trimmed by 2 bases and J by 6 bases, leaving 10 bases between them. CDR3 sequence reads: CASSLLLPPGELFF. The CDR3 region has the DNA TGTGCCAGCAGTTTACTTCTACCACCCGGGGAGCTGTTTTTT.

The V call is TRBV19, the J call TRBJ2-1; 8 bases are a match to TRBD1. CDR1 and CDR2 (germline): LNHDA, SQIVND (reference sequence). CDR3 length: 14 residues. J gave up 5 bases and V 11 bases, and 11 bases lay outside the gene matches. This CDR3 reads CAVNSGGPHNEQFF. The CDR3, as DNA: TGTGCCGTCAACTCAGGGGGCCCACACAATGAGCAGTTCTTC.

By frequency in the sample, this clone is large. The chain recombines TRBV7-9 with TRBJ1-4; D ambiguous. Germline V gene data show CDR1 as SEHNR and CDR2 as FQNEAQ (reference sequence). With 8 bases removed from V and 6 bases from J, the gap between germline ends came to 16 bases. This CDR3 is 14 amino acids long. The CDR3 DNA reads TGTGCCAGCGCGGAGGAATCGACTGATGAAAAACTGTTTTTT. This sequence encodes CASAEESTDEKLFF.

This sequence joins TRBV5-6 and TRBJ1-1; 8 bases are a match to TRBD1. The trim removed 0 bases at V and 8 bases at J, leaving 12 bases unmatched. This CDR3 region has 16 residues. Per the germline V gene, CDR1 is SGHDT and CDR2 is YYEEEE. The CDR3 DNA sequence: TGTGCCAGCAGCTTGGAAGCTAACAGGGGGTTGACGGAAGCTTTCTTT. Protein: CASSLEANRGLTEAFF. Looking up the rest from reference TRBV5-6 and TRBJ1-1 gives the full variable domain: DAGVTQSPTHLIKTRGQQVTLRCSPKSGHDTVSWYQQALGQGPQFIFQYYEEEERQRGNFPDRFSGHQFPNYSSELNVNALLLGDSALYLCASSLEANRGLTEAFFGQGTRLTVV.

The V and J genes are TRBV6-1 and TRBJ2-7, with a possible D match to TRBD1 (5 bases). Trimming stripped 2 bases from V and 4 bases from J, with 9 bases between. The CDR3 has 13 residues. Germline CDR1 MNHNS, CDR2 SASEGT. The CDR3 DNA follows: TGTGCCAGCAGTGAAAGACAGTTTTACGAGCAGTACTTC. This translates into CASSERQFYEQYF.

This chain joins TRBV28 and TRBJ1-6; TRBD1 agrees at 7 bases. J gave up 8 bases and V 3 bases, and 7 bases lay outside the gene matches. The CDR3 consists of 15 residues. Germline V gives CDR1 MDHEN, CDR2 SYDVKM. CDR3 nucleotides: TGTGCCAGCAGTTTTACCCGGGACAGATATTCACCCCTCCACTTT. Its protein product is CASSFTRDRYSPLHF.

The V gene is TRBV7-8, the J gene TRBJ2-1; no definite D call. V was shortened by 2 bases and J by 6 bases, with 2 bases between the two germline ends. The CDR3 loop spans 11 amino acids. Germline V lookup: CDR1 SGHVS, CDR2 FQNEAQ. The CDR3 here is CASSLLNEQFF. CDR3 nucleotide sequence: TGTGCCAGCAGCTTACTCAATGAGCAGTTCTTC.

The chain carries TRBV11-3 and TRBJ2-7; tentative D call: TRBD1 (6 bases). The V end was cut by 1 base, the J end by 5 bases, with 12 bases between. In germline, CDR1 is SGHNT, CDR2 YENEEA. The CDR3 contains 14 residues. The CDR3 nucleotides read TGTGCCAGCAGCTTAGGAAGGGGGTACGACGAGCAGTACTTC. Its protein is CASSLGRGYDEQYF.

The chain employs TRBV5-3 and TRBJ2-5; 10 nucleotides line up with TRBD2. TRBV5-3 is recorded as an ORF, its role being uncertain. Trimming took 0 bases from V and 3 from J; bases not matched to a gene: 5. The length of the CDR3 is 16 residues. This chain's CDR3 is CARSLAPGTSEETQYF. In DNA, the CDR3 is TGTGCCAGAAGCTTGGCACCCGGGACTAGCGAAGAGACCCAGTACTTC.

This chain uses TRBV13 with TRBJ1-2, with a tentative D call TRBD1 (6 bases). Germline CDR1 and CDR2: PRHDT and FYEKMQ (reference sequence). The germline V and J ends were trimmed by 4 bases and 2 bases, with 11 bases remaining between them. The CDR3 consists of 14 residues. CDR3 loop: CASSSRDINYGYTF. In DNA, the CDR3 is TGTGCCAGCAGCTCCCGGGACATCAACTATGGCTACACCTTC.

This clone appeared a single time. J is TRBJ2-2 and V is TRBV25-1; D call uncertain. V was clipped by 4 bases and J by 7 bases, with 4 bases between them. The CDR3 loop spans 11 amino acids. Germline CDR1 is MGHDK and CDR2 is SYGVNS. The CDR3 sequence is CASSVFGELFF. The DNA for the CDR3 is TGTGCCAGCAGTGTTTTCGGGGAGCTGTTTTTT.

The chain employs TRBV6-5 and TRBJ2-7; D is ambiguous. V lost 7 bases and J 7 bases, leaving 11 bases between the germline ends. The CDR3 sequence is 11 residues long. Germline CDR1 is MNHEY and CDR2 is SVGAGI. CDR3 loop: CASTHGWEQYF. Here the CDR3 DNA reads TGTGCCAGCACCCACGGGTGGGAGCAGTACTTC.

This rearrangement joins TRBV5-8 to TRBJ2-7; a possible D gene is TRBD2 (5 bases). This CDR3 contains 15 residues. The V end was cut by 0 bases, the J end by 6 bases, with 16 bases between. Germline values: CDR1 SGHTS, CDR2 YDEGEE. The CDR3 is CASSLDGYGILEQYF. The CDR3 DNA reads TGTGCCAGCAGCTTGGATGGGTACGGGATCCTCGAGCAGTACTTC.

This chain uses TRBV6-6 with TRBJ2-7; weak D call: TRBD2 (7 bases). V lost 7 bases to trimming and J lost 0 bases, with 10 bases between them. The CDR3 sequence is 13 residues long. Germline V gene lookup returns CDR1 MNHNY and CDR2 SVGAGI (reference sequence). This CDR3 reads CASKGGDSYEQYF. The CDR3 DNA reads TGTGCCAGCAAGGGGGGGGACTCCTACGAGCAGTACTTC.

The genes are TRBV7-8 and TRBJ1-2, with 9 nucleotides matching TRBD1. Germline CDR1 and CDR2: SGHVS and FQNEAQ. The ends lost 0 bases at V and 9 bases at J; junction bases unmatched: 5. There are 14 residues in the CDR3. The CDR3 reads CASSLAGTGSSYTF. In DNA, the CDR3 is TGTGCCAGCAGCTTAGCGGGGACAGGGAGTAGCTACACCTTC.

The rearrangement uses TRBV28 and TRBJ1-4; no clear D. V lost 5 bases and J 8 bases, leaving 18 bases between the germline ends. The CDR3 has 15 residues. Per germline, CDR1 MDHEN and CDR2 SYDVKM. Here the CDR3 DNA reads TGTGCCAGCAGTCCCAGCCTCGCCCCAGGCGAAAAACTGTTTTTT. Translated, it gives CASSPSLAPGEKLFF.

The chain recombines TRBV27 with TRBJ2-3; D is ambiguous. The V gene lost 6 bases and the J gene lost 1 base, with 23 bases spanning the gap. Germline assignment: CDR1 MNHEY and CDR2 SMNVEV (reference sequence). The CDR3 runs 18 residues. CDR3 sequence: CASRVRPVGRAGTDTQYF. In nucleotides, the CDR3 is TGTGCCAGCAGGGTGCGGCCGGTAGGTAGGGCGGGCACAGATACGCAGTATTTT.

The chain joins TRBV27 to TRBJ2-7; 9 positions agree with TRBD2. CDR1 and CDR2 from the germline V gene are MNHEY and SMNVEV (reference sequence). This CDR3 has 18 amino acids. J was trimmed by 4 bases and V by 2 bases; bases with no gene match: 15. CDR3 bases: TGTGCCAGCAGTTTAACGACCCCCGGGGCTAGCGGGACGTACGAGCAGTACTTC. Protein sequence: CASSLTTPGASGTYEQYF.

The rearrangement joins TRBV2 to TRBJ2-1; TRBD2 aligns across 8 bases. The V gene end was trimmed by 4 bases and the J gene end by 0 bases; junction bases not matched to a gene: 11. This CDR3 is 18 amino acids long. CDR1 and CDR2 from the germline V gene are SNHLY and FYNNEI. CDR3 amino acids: CASSGEVELAASYNEQFF. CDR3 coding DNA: TGTGCCAGCAGTGGAGAGGTGGAACTAGCGGCCTCCTACAATGAGCAGTTCTTC.

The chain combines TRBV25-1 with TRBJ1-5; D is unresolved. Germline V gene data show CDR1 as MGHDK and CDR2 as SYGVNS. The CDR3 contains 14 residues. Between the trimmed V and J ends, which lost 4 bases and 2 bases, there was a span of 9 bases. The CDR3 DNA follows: TGTGCCAGCAGTGTAGGGTCTGGCAATCAGCCCCAGCATTTT. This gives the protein CASSVGSGNQPQHF.

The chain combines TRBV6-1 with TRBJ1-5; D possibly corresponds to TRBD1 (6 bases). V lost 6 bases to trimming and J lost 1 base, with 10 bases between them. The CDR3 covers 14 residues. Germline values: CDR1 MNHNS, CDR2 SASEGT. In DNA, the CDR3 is TGTGCCAGCAGGGACCAGGGGAGCAATCAGCCCCAGCATTTT. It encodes CASRDQGSNQPQHF.

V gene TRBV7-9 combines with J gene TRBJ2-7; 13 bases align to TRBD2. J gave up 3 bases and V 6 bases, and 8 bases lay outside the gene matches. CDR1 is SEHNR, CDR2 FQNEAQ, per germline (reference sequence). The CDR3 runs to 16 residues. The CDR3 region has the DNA TGTGCCAGCAGTTCCGGGACTAGCGGGGATTTCTACGAGCAGTACTTC. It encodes CASSSGTSGDFYEQYF.